These T cell receptor beta chains were read from a single sample in a study of blood T cell repertoires in COVID-19. This table comes from immunoSEQ multiplex PCR, and its TCRdb copy is limited to in-frame clones, with some not included. The sample lists more than 200,000 clones, 82% occurring once. Sample: peripheral blood. The receptors were sampled from an elderly woman with active or convalescent COVID-19. The CDR3 runs from the conserved cysteine through the conserved F or W. D genes are given only for firm matches. The size entry is marked missing in some rows and otherwise reads once, few, many or a size class.

>.|TRBV5-5|TRBJ1-4|.|14
TGTGCCAGCAGCTTCGGGGGGACTAATGAAAAACTGTTTTTT
CASSFGGTNEKLFF
>.|TRBV7-2|TRBJ2-2|TRBD2|14
TGTGCCAGCAGCTGGGGGGGAGCGGCCGGGGAGCTGTTTTTT
CASSWGGAAGELFF
>.|TRBV6-1|TRBJ1-1|TRBD1|14
TGTGCCAGCAGTGAAAGGGGACAGGGGACTGAAGCTTTCTTT
CASSERGQGTEAFF
>once|TRBV6-5|TRBJ1-6|.|15
TGTGCCAGCAGCTACGGACAAATCTATAATTCACCCCTCCACTTT
CASSYGQIYNSPLHF
>few|TRBV27|TRBJ1-4|TRBD1|13
TGTGCCAGTCGACAGGGAACTAATGAAAAACTGTTTTTT
CASRQGTNEKLFF
>.|TRBV4-1|TRBJ2-3|TRBD2|17
TGCGCCAGCAGCCACATACTTCGACGGACTAGGGTAGATACGCAGTATTTT
CASSHILRRTRVDTQYF
>.|TRBV5-5|TRBJ2-7|TRBD1|16
TGTGCCAGCAGCTTGGTACGTGGGACAGGGGTTTTCGAGCAGTACTTC
CASSLVRGTGVFEQYF
>few|TRBV5-8|TRBJ2-7|TRBD1|15
TGTGCCAGCAGACGACAGGGGGGAAACTCCTACGAGCAGTACTTC
CASRRQGGNSYEQYF
>.|TRBV7-9|TRBJ1-4|.|11
TGTGCCAGCAGCCCGCGGGAAAAACTGTTTTTT
CASSPREKLFF
>few|TRBV3-1/TRBV3-2|TRBJ1-1|.|14
TGTGCCAGCAGCCAAATGGGGGGTGGCACTGAAGCTTTCTTT
CASSQMGGGTEAFF
>.|TRBV5-1|TRBJ1-1|TRBD1|16
TGCGCCAGCAGCCCACCCGGGACAGGTAGCGACACTGAAGCTTTCTTT
CASSPPGTGSDTEAFF
>.|TRBV5-1|TRBJ1-1|.|13
TGCGCCAGCAGCTTGGTTGCGCTATCTGAAGCTTTCTTT
CASSLVALSEAFF
>.|TRBV7-2|TRBJ1-1|TRBD1|14
TGTGCCAGCAGCTTTGGACAGGGAGCCACTGAAGCTTTCTTT
CASSFGQGATEAFF
>.|TRBV5-1|TRBJ2-2|TRBD1|15
TGCGCCAGCAGCTCCGGGACAGGGGGCTCCGGGGAGCTGTTTTTT
CASSSGTGGSGELFF
>once|TRBV5-4|TRBJ2-4|TRBD2|15
TGTGCCAGCAGGCCCACTAGCGCCAGCAAAAACATTCAGTACTTC
CASRPTSASKNIQYF
>.|TRBV7-2|TRBJ1-1|.|14
TGTGCCAGCAGCTTAGGCCCGGTGAACACTGAAGCTTTCTTT
CASSLGPVNTEAFF
>.|TRBV19|TRBJ1-1|.|15
TGTGCCACTCAACCTGGCGGGGGGCGAGGCACTGAAGCTTTCTTT
CATQPGGGRGTEAFF
>.|TRBV6-1|TRBJ2-5|.|15
TGTGCCAGCAGTGAAGCGCTGTCAGGCCGGGAGACCCAGTACTTC
CASSEALSGRETQYF
>.|TRBV6-1|TRBJ2-3|.|16
TGTGCCAGCAGTGAGCTCCAGGCAGGGCCCACAGATACGCAGTATTTT
CASSELQAGPTDTQYF
>.|TRBV28|TRBJ2-7|TRBD2|15
TGTGCCAGCAGTCTTAGCGGGGGGCCCTCTTACGAGCAGTACTTC
CASSLSGGPSYEQYF
>few|TRBV3-1/TRBV3-2|TRBJ1-2|.|14
TGTGCCAGCAGCCCCGGATCACAGGGCTGGGGCTACACCTTC
CASSPGSQGWGYTF
>few|TRBV5-1|TRBJ2-5|.|11
TGCGCCAGCAGCTTGGCGGAGACCCAGTACTTC
CASSLAETQYF
>.|TRBV19|TRBJ1-2|TRBD1|12
TGTGCCAGTAGTACGACAGGGCATGGCTACACCTTC
CASSTTGHGYTF
>.|TRBV5-1|TRBJ2-7|.|15
TGCGCCAGCAGCTTGGATGGTAGTTTCCTTCGCGAGCAGTACTTC
CASSLDGSFLREQYF
>.|TRBV6-5|TRBJ2-5|.|12
TGTGCCAGCAGGAAAGGAGGAGAGACCCAGTACTTC
CASRKGGETQYF
>.|TRBV3-1/TRBV3-2|TRBJ2-7|.|11
TGTGCCAGCAGCCAAGATCGTGAGGCCTGCTTC
CASSQDREACF
>.|TRBV2|TRBJ2-2|TRBD2|15
TGTGCCAGCAGTAGCGGGGGCGGGATCACCGGGGAGCTGTTTTTT
CASSSGGGITGELFF
>.|TRBV9|TRBJ2-7|TRBD2|15
TGTGCCAGCAGCGCGGGGACTAGTTTAGCCTACGAGCAGTACTTC
CASSAGTSLAYEQYF
>.|TRBV28|TRBJ1-5|.|14
TGTGCCAGCAGTTTCGGGGGACGGGAGCAGCCCCAGCATTTT
CASSFGGREQPQHF
>.|TRBV28|TRBJ1-6|.|13
TGTGCCAGTCGGGGGGCGGGTAATTCACCCCTCCACTTT
CASRGAGNSPLHF
>many|TRBV19|TRBJ1-5|.|15
TGTGCCAGTACCGGAGAGAGGGCAGGCAATCAGCCCCAGCATTTT
CASTGERAGNQPQHF
>.|TRBV19|TRBJ1-5|TRBD1|16
TGTGCCAGGTCCTTAGGGACAGGGCCCCCCGGGCAGCCCCAGCATTTT
CARSLGTGPPGQPQHF
>.|TRBV5-8|TRBJ1-3|.|16
TGTGCCAGCAGCTTGAACCAGGGGATAGGTGGAAACACCATATATTTT
CASSLNQGIGGNTIYF
>once|TRBV2|TRBJ2-3|.|13
TGTGCCAGCCTCGGGGGGCCGACAGATACGCAGTATTTT
CASLGGPTDTQYF
>once|TRBV5-6|TRBJ1-1|TRBD1|13
TGTGCCAGCAGTTTGGGACAGCCCACTGAAGCTTTCTTT
CASSLGQPTEAFF
>.|TRBV2|TRBJ1-4|.|15
TGTGCCAGCGCAATTCGGAGGGCCCATAATGAAAAACTGTTTTTT
CASAIRRAHNEKLFF
>.|TRBV18|TRBJ1-2|TRBD1|14
TGTGCCAGCTCATCCGGGACAGGCAACTATGGCTACACCTTC
CASSSGTGNYGYTF
>.|TRBV10-3|TRBJ2-3|TRBD2|14
TGTGCCATCAAGGCGGGACTACACACAGATACGCAGTATTTT
CAIKAGLHTDTQYF
>once|TRBV10-3|TRBJ1-2|.|17
TGTGCCATCAGTGAAAGAAAGGGAACAGGGATAAACTATGACTACACCTTC
CAISERKGTGINYDYTF
>.|TRBV20-1|TRBJ1-6|.|14
TGCAGTGCTAGTAACCCCGCGACACAATCACCCCTCCACTTT
CSASNPATQSPLHF
>.|TRBV2|TRBJ2-1|TRBD2|13
TGTGCCAGCAGTGTACTAGCGTCGAATGAGCAGTTCTTC
CASSVLASNEQFF
>.|TRBV9|TRBJ2-5|.|16
TGTGCCAGCAGCCCCAGGGGTAGCAGTCTGTGGGAGACCCAGTACTTC
CASSPRGSSLWETQYF
>once|TRBV19|TRBJ1-1|.|13
TGTGCCAGTAGCGACCTCGGAGGCACTGAAGCTTTCTTT
CASSDLGGTEAFF
>once|TRBV20-1|TRBJ1-4|TRBD1|13
TGCAGTGCTAGTCAGGGGGCCGGTGAAAAACTGTTTTTT
CSASQGAGEKLFF
>.|TRBV10-1|TRBJ2-7|TRBD1|13
TGCGCCAGCAGTGAACAGGGGATCTACGAGCAGTACTTC
CASSEQGIYEQYF
>.|TRBV20-1|TRBJ1-5|.|15
TGCAGTGCTAGTCGGGGGTTGGGGAGCAATCAGCCCCAGCATTTT
CSASRGLGSNQPQHF
>.|TRBV10-1|TRBJ2-3|.|15
TGCGCCAGCAGTGATGAGTTTCAGGGGCCAGATACGCAGTATTTT
CASSDEFQGPDTQYF
>.|TRBV27|TRBJ2-5|TRBD2|15
TGTGCCAGCAGTTCGGGACTAGCGGGAGACGAGACCCAGTACTTC
CASSSGLAGDETQYF
>.|TRBV30|TRBJ1-2|.|12
TGTGCCTGGCAGTGGGGCAACTATGGCTACACCTTC
CAWQWGNYGYTF
>.|TRBV5-1|TRBJ2-2|.|14
TGCGCCAGCAGCTTGGCGGGGAACGCCGGGGAGCTGTTTTTT
CASSLAGNAGELFF
>.|TRBV7-6|TRBJ2-3|.|14
TGTGCCAGCAGCTTAGTGCGAGGCACAGATACGCAGTATTTT
CASSLVRGTDTQYF
>.|TRBV5-1|TRBJ1-1|TRBD1|14
TGCGCCAGCAATATGGACAGGCCTGGCACTGAAGCTTTCTTT
CASNMDRPGTEAFF
>.|TRBV18|TRBJ2-6|.|18
TGTGCCAGCTCACTGGGGGCTCCGGGGGGAGCTGGGGCCAACGTCCTGACTTTC
CASSLGAPGGAGANVLTF